Presented here are 25 T cell receptor beta chains from one specimen sequenced in a study of CD8+CD57+ T cells in acquired aplastic anemia. It was genomic DNA that served as the template for profiling TCR beta VDJ and CDR3. One entry per CDR3 protein results from TCRdb running MiXCR on the reads. Here the sample spans 100,000 to 150,000 distinct CDR3 sequences, over 30% being singletons. Patients included in sequencing had previously demonstrated CD8+CD57+ cell expansion by flow cytometry. The sequenced sample consisted of sorted CD4+, CD8+, or CD8+CD57+ T cells (not recorded which) from PBMCs. The source is a human donor with aplastic anemia.

The rearrangement links TRBV10-1 to TRBJ1-2, with D tentatively TRBD1 (6 bases). This CDR3 is built from 12 residues. The germline CDR1 and CDR2 sequences are WNHNN and SYGVQD (reference sequence). Written as DNA, the CDR3 is TGCGCTAGCCCGACAGGCAACTATGGCTACACCTTC. It encodes CASPTGNYGYTF.

The genes are TRBV7-6 and TRBJ2-7; D is unclear. V was clipped by 0 bases and J by 7 bases, with 13 bases between them. Germline values: CDR1 SGHVS, CDR2 FNYEAQ. The CDR3 has 14 amino acids. The CDR3 DNA reads TGTGCCAGCAGCTTAGCCCCGACGAGGAGTGAGCAGTACGTC. Translating it yields CASSLAPTRSEQYV.

Relative to its sample, this clonotype is medium-sized (0.01 to 0.1%). This chain links TRBV10-3 with TRBJ1-2; the D is unclear. The CDR3 spans 13 residues. Germline V gene lookup returns CDR1 ENHRY and CDR2 SYGVKD. V gave up 2 bases and J gave up 12 bases, with 16 bases separating them. CDR3 amino acids: CAISERGDAEDTF. The CDR3 bases are TGTGCCATCAGTGAGAGAGGTGACGCTGAGGACACCTTC.

This clonotype occurred many times. The chain carries TRBV29-1 and TRBJ2-7, with D perhaps matching TRBD1 (6 bases). The CDR3 is 12 amino acids. The germline V gene has CDR1 SQVTM and CDR2 ANQGSEA. Trimming removed 4 bases at V and 2 bases at J, with 9 bases between. CDR3 bases: TGCAGCGTTGTACAGGGCACCTACGAGCAGTACTTC. Translated, it gives CSVVQGTYEQYF.

This rearrangement joins TRBV2 to TRBJ2-2, with 11 bases matching TRBD1. The V and J ends lost 7 bases and 6 bases, in that order; junction bases with no gene match: 4. This CDR3 contains 14 residues. Germline CDR1 reads SNHLY; CDR2 reads FYNNEI. CDR3 DNA sequence: TGTGCCAGCAACCCGGGACAGGGGGCCGGGGAGCTGTTTTTT. This gives the protein CASNPGQGAGELFF. Supplemented by reference TRBV2 and TRBJ2-2, the full variable domain reads EPEVTQTPSHQVTQMGQEVILRCVPISNHLYFYWYRQILGQKVEFLVSFYNNEISEKSEIFDDQFSVERPDGSNFTLKIRSTKLEDSAMYFCASNPGQGAGELFFGEGSRLTVL.

The chain is built from TRBV29-1 and TRBJ1-5; D is perhaps TRBD1 (5 bases). The CDR3 totals 15 residues. V lost 3 bases and J lost 2, with 14 bases in between. Germline CDR1 SQVTM, CDR2 ANQGSEA. The CDR3 region is CSVDGWGEGNQPQHF. Written as DNA, the CDR3 is TGCAGCGTTGATGGGTGGGGGGAGGGCAATCAGCCCCAGCATTTT. Full variable domain (outside the CDR3, taken from reference TRBV29-1 and TRBJ1-5): SAVISQKPSRDICQRGTSLTIQCQVDSQVTMMFWYRQQPGQSLTLIATANQGSEATYESGFVIDKFPISRPNLTFSTLTVSNMSPEDSSIYLCSVDGWGEGNQPQHFGDGTRLSIL.

With respect to this clonotype: A much larger clone sits a single nucleotide away, making a read error possible. The chain recombines TRBV5-6 with TRBJ2-1; 15 nucleotides line up with TRBD2. The CDR3 is 18 residues long. Germline assignment: CDR1 SGHDT and CDR2 YYEEEE. V gave up 3 bases and J gave up 2 bases; unmatched junction bases: 6. As DNA, the CDR3 is TGTGCCAGCAGCTCAGGGACTAGCGGGAGGAGCCCCTACAATGAGCAGTTCTTC. Translation: CASSSGTSGRSPYNEQFF.

This clonotype was detected ten times or more. The gene calls are TRBV7-2 and TRBJ1-2; D is unclear. The ends were cut back, 5 bases at V and 9 bases at J, with 13 bases in the middle. The V gene's germline CDR1 is SGHTA and CDR2 FQGNSA. This CDR3 spans 12 amino acids. In DNA, the CDR3 is TGTGCCAGCAGCCACGAGGCTGGGAGCTACACCTTC. It codes for CASSHEAGSYTF.

The chain combines TRBV5-1 with TRBJ2-5, with 9 nucleotides matching TRBD1. The germline gives CDR1 SGHRS, CDR2 YFSETQ. This CDR3 is built from 14 residues. V lost 0 bases and J lost 3; bases outside the gene matches: 0. The CDR3 reads CASSLGQGEETQYF. The CDR3 nucleotides are TGCGCCAGCAGCTTGGGACAGGGGGAAGAGACCCAGTACTTC.

As regards this clonotype: This may be a read error, as it is one base from a much larger clone. The J gene is TRBJ1-6, the V gene TRBV7-6; weak D call: TRBD1 (5 bases). CDR1 and CDR2 from the germline V gene are SGHVS and FNYEAQ. The CDR3 has 13 residues. CDR3 protein: CAGSFGTGSPLHF. For the CDR3, the DNA is TGTGCCGGCAGCTTTGGGACCGGCTCACCCCTCCACTTT.

This clonotype was detected a few times. The chain uses TRBV20-1 and TRBJ2-7; D remains unclear. CDR3 length: 13 residues. Germline V gene data show CDR1 as DFQATT and CDR2 as SNEGSKA (reference sequence). Trimming left V 0 bases short and J 0 bases short, with 6 bases between. CDR3 DNA: TGCAGTGCTAGAGATCCCAGCTCCTACGAGCAGTACTTC. Protein product: CSARDPSSYEQYF.

This clonotype was picked up many times. The J gene is TRBJ1-4, the V gene TRBV19; no clear D gene. Between the trimmed V and J ends, which lost 2 bases and 6 bases, there was a span of 10 bases. The CDR3 length is 14 residues. From germline, CDR1 is LNHDA and CDR2 SQIVND (reference sequence). The CDR3 protein is CASSIRGMDEKLFF. CDR3 in DNA: TGTGCCAGTAGTATACGAGGTATGGATGAAAAACTGTTTTTT.

This sequence joins TRBV7-6 and TRBJ2-3, with 9 bases that match TRBD2. CDR1 is SGHVS, CDR2 FNYEAQ, per germline. The CDR3 totals 15 residues. Germline trimming cut 4 bases from V and 4 bases from J; bases unmatched to any gene: 6. CDR3 amino acids: CASSSLAGPPDTQYF. As DNA, the CDR3 is TGTGCCAGCAGCTCTCTAGCGGGGCCGCCAGATACGCAGTATTTT.

This clonotype was counted at least ten times. The CDR3 spells CASSSLRGDRETQYF. The CDR3 bases are TGTGCCAGCAGCTCCCTTCGGGGGGACCGGGAGACCCAGTACTTC. The J gene is TRBJ2-5, the V gene TRBV7-9, with 7 positions matching TRBD2. V gave up 4 bases and J gave up 5 bases; unmatched junction bases: 10. The CDR3 spans 15 residues. CDR1 and CDR2 from the germline V gene are SEHNR and FQNEAQ (reference sequence).

A note on this clonotype: A much larger clone is a single base away; this may be a read error. This chain uses TRBV4-2 with TRBJ1-6; D ambiguous. The CDR3 extends over 15 amino acids. Per the germline V gene, CDR1 is LGHNA and CDR2 is YNFKEQ. Here the CDR3 DNA reads TGTGCCAGCAACCAAGAACTAAATCGAGATTCACCCCTCCACTTT. This codes for CASNQELNRDSPLHF.

V gene TRBV19 combines with J gene TRBJ2-3; TRBD1 matches 7 bases. Per germline, CDR1 LNHDA and CDR2 SQIVND (reference sequence). The CDR3 sequence is 14 residues long. Losses at the gene ends were 5 bases for V and 11 bases for J; bases not matched to a gene: 13. CDR3 sequence (DNA): TGTGCCAGTAGTTCCGGGACAGCCTACAATGAGCAGTATTTT. Amino acid sequence: CASSSGTAYNEQYF.

The V and J genes are TRBV11-1 and TRBJ1-2; TRBD1 agrees at 7 bases. V trimming: 6 bases; J trimming: 4 bases; junction bases outside the gene matches: 8. This CDR3 is 14 amino acids long. The germline V gene has CDR1 SGHAT and CDR2 FQDESV (reference sequence). The DNA of the CDR3 is TGTGCCAGCAGTTACAACCGGGACAGCTATGGCTACACCTTC. This sequence encodes CASSYNRDSYGYTF.

This clonotype was seen repeatedly, ten times or more. CDR3 loop: CASSIEERGEQYF. In DNA, the CDR3 is TGTGCCAGTAGTATAGAGGAACGCGGCGAGCAGTACTTC. The rearrangement links TRBV19 to TRBJ2-7; D is ambiguous. CDR1 and CDR2 from the germline V gene are LNHDA and SQIVND (reference sequence). The CDR3 consists of 13 residues. The V end lost 0 bases, the J end lost 6 bases, and 9 bases lay between the germline ends. Looking up the rest from reference TRBV19 and TRBJ2-7 gives the full variable domain: DGGITQSPKYLFRKEGQNVTLSCEQNLNHDAMYWYRQDPGQGLRLIYYSQIVNDFQKGDIAEGYSVSREKKESFPLTVTSAQKNPTAFYLCASSIEERGEQYFGPGTRLTVT.

The rearrangement uses TRBV7-9 and TRBJ1-2; 8 bases map to TRBD1. V lost 6 bases and J lost 8; bases outside the gene matches: 8. Germline-derived CDR1 and CDR2 are SEHNR and FQNEAQ (reference sequence). This CDR3 contains 13 residues. CDR3: CASRPRTGPGYTF. The CDR3 DNA reads TGTGCCAGCAGACCCCGGACAGGGCCCGGCTACACCTTC.

J is TRBJ1-5 and V is TRBV20-1, with 12 bases that match TRBD1. The germline V gene has CDR1 DFQATT and CDR2 SNEGSKA (reference sequence). The CDR3 totals 15 residues. With 3 bases clipped from V and 6 bases from J, the junction kept 6 bases outside the gene matches. CDR3: CSARDRDRGLQPQHF. In DNA form, the CDR3 reads TGCAGTGCTAGGGACCGGGACAGGGGGCTTCAGCCCCAGCATTTT.

This chain joins TRBV10-3 and TRBJ1-1, with D tentatively TRBD1 (5 bases). Germline assignment: CDR1 ENHRY and CDR2 SYGVKD. V was trimmed by 0 bases and J by 6 bases, leaving 11 bases between them. CDR3 length: 14 residues. The CDR3: CAISESTAGAEAFF. The CDR3 region has the DNA TGTGCCATCAGTGAGTCGACAGCGGGGGCTGAAGCTTTCTTT.

The genes are TRBV19 and TRBJ2-3, with D maybe TRBD1 (5 bases). Trimming pared 0 bases from V and 2 bases from J, leaving 6 bases between. The germline V gene has CDR1 LNHDA and CDR2 SQIVND (reference sequence). The CDR3 consists of 14 residues. CDR3: CASSIDRDTDTQYF. CDR3 DNA sequence: TGTGCCAGTAGTATAGACAGGGACACAGATACGCAGTATTTT.

This clonotype was recorded a few times. The gene calls are TRBV25-1 and TRBJ1-3; no clear D. CDR1 is MGHDK and CDR2 is SYGVNS in the germline V gene. V was clipped by 4 bases and J by 1 base, with 17 bases between them. The CDR3 is 17 amino acids. Written as DNA, the CDR3 is TGTGCCAGCAGTGCACCTAAAATCATCGGGTCTGGAAACACCATATATTTT. Its translation is CASSAPKIIGSGNTIYF.

The chain couples TRBV29-1 to TRBJ2-3; 14 bases align to TRBD2. Germline-derived CDR1 and CDR2 are SQVTM and ANQGSEA. The CDR3 has 15 residues. Trimming cost V 5 bases and J 2 bases; bases outside gene matches: 3. Here the CDR3 reads CSVMTSGGATDTQYF. CDR3 nucleotides: TGCAGCGTTATGACTAGCGGGGGGGCCACAGATACGCAGTATTTT.

This clonotype appeared many times. The J gene is TRBJ1-2, the V gene TRBV2, with a weak D call TRBD1 (5 bases). Trimming took off 4 bases at V and 1 base at J, with 16 bases between the two ends. Germline CDR1 SNHLY, CDR2 FYNNEI. The CDR3 has 16 amino acids. CDR3 sequence (DNA): TGTGCCAGCAGTGGTCACAGGACGAAAGATAACTATGGCTACACCTTC. It specifies CASSGHRTKDNYGYTF.